These 12 T cell receptor beta chains originate from one sample sequenced in a study of cytomegalovirus exposure and HLA in healthy donors. PCR was performed using 60 Vbeta and 13 Jbeta primers. Method: immunoSEQ multiplex PCR; TCRdb's copy keeps in-frame clones and lacks some. The sample lists over 85,000 clones, over 60% occurring once. Specimen: PBMCs. All receptors derive from a male donor in good health and CMV-seropositive.

This chain uses TRBV19 with TRBJ2-7, with D perhaps matching TRBD2 (5 bases). V was trimmed by 2 bases and J by 5 bases, leaving 13 bases between them. This CDR3 comprises 14 residues. Germline V gene sequence: CDR1 LNHDA, CDR2 SQIVND (reference sequence). The CDR3 DNA reads TGTGCCAGTAGTATACAGAGGGATTGGAACGAGCAGTACTTC. It yields the protein CASSIQRDWNEQYF.

The table lists this clone with a few counts. The V gene is TRBV19, the J gene TRBJ2-1; 8 nucleotides match TRBD2. Germline CDR1 is LNHDA and CDR2 is SQIVND (reference sequence). J was trimmed by 5 bases and V by 4 bases; bases with no gene match: 4. This CDR3 is 14 amino acids long. CDR3 in DNA: TGTGCCAGTAGTAAGTCTAGCGGGCACAATGAGCAGTTCTTC. Protein product: CASSKSSGHNEQFF.

The chain links TRBV7-2 to TRBJ2-1, with no clear D. The V and J ends lost 7 bases and 0 bases respectively, with 13 bases between them. The CDR3 sequence is 15 residues long. CDR1 is SGHTA and CDR2 is FQGNSA in the germline V gene. CDR3 region: CASTTSDSSYNEQFF. As DNA, the CDR3 is TGTGCCAGCACCACCAGCGACTCCTCCTACAATGAGCAGTTCTTC.

This clone has only one observation. The chain combines TRBV9 with TRBJ2-2, with 7 bases aligning to TRBD1. This CDR3 is built from 17 residues. CDR1 SGDLS and CDR2 YYNGEE come from the germline V gene. Trimming at V came to 7 bases and at J to 3 bases, leaving 15 bases not matched to a gene. CDR3 coding DNA: TGTGCCAGCGGCAGCCTTTCCTCGAGGGGGCACACCGGGGAGCTGTTTTTT. It yields the protein CASGSLSSRGHTGELFF.

The chain carries TRBV4-1 and TRBJ2-5; D is perhaps TRBD2 (6 bases). Germline CDR1 reads MGHRA; CDR2 reads YSYEKL. There are 14 residues in the CDR3. Trimming stripped 1 base from V and 11 bases from J, with 17 bases between. DNA for the CDR3: TGCGCCAGCAGCCAAGTGTTGGATTTTCGGGAGCAGTACTTC. Its protein product is CASSQVLDFREQYF.

The chain uses TRBV27 and TRBJ2-7, with 10 bases aligning to TRBD1. CDR1 is MNHEY, CDR2 SMNVEV, per germline (reference sequence). V lost 1 base and J lost 3; bases outside the gene matches: 6. This CDR3 is 16 amino acids long. CDR3 coding DNA: TGTGCCAGCAGTTTATACCTCGGGACAGGGGTCTACGAGCAGTACTTC. Protein product: CASSLYLGTGVYEQYF.

CDR3 sequence reads: CASSLLPGQGLNNEKLFF. In DNA, the CDR3 is TGTGCCAGCAGCTTACTCCCGGGACAGGGGCTTAATAATGAAAAACTGTTTTTT. The chain couples TRBV7-9 to TRBJ1-4; TRBD1 aligns across 10 bases. There are 18 residues in the CDR3. The J segment lost 4 bases and the V segment lost 2 bases, leaving 10 bases of the junction unmatched. From germline, CDR1 is SEHNR and CDR2 FQNEAQ (reference sequence).

The sample holds one count of this clone. The rearrangement uses TRBV5-6 and TRBJ1-6, with D possibly TRBD1 on 6 matching bases. From germline, CDR1 is SGHDT and CDR2 YYEEEE. The V and J ends lost 4 bases and 2 bases respectively, with 13 bases between them. This CDR3 is 16 amino acids long. CDR3 DNA: TGTGCCAGCAGCACGTTTACAGGGCCCTATAATTCACCCCTCCACTTT. Translated: CASSTFTGPYNSPLHF.

This sequence joins TRBV5-1 and TRBJ2-4; D is unclear. V lost 9 bases, J lost 15 bases, and 10 bases lay in between. The length of the CDR3 is 8 residues. In germline, CDR1 is SGHRS, CDR2 YFSETQ. The CDR3 region has the DNA TGCGCCATCTCCCCCGGGTACTTC. Translated: CAISPGYF.

The chain uses TRBV30 and TRBJ1-2; D is uncertain. Trimming took 0 bases from V and 5 from J, leaving 10 bases between them. The CDR3 contains 13 residues. The germline V gene has CDR1 GTSNPN and CDR2 SVGIG (reference sequence). The CDR3 DNA follows: TGTGCCTGGAGTGTACTAGAATTTTATGGCTACACCTTC. Translated, it gives CAWSVLEFYGYTF.

The J gene is TRBJ2-7, the V gene TRBV6-1; 13 bases are shared with TRBD2. With V trimmed by 6 bases and J by 2 bases, 1 base remained unmatched. Germline V gives CDR1 MNHNS, CDR2 SASEGT. The CDR3 runs to 14 residues. The CDR3: CASRGLAGTYEQYF. CDR3 bases: TGTGCCAGCAGGGGACTAGCGGGGACCTACGAGCAGTACTTC.

The chain links TRBV4-1 to TRBJ1-1; 8 nucleotides align to TRBD1. Trimming cost V 1 base and J 3 bases; bases outside gene matches: 4. The germline gives CDR1 MGHRA, CDR2 YSYEKL. This CDR3 has 15 amino acids. DNA for the CDR3: TGCGCCAGCAGCCAAGGGCAGGGGGCGTACACTGAAGCTTTCTTT. It specifies CASSQGQGAYTEAFF.